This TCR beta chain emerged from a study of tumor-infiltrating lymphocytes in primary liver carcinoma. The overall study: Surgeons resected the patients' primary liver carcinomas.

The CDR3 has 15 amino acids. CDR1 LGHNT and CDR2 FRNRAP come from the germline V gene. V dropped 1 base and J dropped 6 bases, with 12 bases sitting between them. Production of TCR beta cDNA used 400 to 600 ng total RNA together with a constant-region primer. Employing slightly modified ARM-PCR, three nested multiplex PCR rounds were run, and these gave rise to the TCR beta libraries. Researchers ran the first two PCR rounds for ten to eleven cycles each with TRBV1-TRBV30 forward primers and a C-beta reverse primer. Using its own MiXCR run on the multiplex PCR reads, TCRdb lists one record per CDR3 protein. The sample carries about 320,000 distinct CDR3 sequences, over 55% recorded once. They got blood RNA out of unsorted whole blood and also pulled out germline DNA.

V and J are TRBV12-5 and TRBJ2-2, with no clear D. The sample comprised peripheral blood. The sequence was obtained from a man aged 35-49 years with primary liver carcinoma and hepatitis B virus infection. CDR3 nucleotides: TGTGCTAGTGGTTTGGGTGTATCCGGGCCCGGGGAGCTGTTTTTT. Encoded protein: CASGLGVSGPGELFF.